This record looks at one T cell receptor (beta chain) sequence and its context. Its antigen is currently unknown. This specimen belongs to a study of vaccination effects on CD4 cells after COVID-19. Antigen-specific CD4+ T cell clonotypes were called by their expansion after viral peptide-pool culture in ViraFEST. Once cultured for 10 days, the cells underwent separation to obtain CD4+ T cells. Each person got two doses of an mRNA SARS-CoV-2 vaccine, BNT162b2 or mRNA-1273. Vaccine recipients had no previous SARS-CoV-2 infection; their nucleocapsid antibodies were negative. The authors exchanged half the medium for IL-2 medium on days 3 and 7. Germline V gene data show CDR1 as SGHDN and CDR2 as FVKESK. Trimming shortened V by 4 bases and J by 2 bases, and 12 bases separated the two germline ends. The CDR3 spans 15 residues. The data were produced by immunoSEQ multiplex PCR, yet TCRdb's version contains in-frame clones alone and is incomplete. The data hold tens of thousands of clones, with about 80% observed a single time.

This receptor was identified in a human donor who received a COVID-19 vaccine. Some clones in this sample may be carry-over from other donors' samples. The specimen comprised CD4+ T cells from PBMCs cultured with HCoV-NL63 spike peptides, sampled after COVID-19 vaccination. This chain joins TRBV14 and TRBJ2-1; D possibly corresponds to TRBD1 (5 bases). CDR3 DNA: TGTGCCAGCAGCCCGTACAGGTCAACCTACAATGAGCAGTTCTTC. Its protein product is CASSPYRSTYNEQFF.